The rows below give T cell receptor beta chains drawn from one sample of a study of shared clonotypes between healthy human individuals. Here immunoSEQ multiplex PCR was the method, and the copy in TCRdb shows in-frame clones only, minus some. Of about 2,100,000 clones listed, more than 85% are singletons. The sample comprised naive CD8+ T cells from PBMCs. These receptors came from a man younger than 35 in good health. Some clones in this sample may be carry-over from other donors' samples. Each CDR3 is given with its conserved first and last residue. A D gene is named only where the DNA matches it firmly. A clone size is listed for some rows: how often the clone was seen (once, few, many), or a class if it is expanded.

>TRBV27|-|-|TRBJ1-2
CASSLGGALVFGYTF
TGTGCCAGCAGTTTAGGGGGGGCTTTAGTGTTTGGCTACACCTTC
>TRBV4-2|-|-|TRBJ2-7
CASSQDRRASSYEQYF
TGTGCCAGCAGCCAAGATCGGCGGGCCAGCTCCTACGAGCAGTACTTC
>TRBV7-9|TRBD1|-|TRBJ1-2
CASSSGQGANYGYTF
TGTGCCAGCAGCTCGGGACAGGGTGCTAACTATGGCTACACCTTC
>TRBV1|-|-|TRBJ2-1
CTSSHKPRKDVRPYNEQFF
TGCACCAGCAGCCATAAACCGAGGAAGGATGTTAGGCCCTACAATGAGCAGTTCTTC
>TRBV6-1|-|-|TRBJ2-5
CASSDFRRYQETQYF
TGTGCCAGCAGTGATTTTCGGAGATACCAAGAGACCCAGTACTTC
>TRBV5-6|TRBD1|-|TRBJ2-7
CASSLGTGSSYEQYF
TGTGCCAGCAGCTTGGGGACAGGAAGCTCCTACGAGCAGTACTTC
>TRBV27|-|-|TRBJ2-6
CASSWGQQYPVVSGANVLTF
TGTGCCAGCAGTTGGGGACAACAATACCCCGTTGTCTCTGGGGCCAACGTCCTGACTTTC
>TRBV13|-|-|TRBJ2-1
CASSLGQGGRNEQFF
TGTGCCAGCAGCTTGGGGCAGGGTGGCCGAAATGAGCAGTTCTTC
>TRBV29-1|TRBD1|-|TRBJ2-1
CSVDPDRGSSYNEQFF
TGCAGCGTTGACCCCGACAGGGGAAGCTCCTACAATGAGCAGTTCTTC
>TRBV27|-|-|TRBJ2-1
CASSFLRSEQFF
TGTGCCAGCAGTTTTCTCCGAAGTGAGCAGTTCTTC
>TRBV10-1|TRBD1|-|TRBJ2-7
CASSESSTGYYEQYF
TGCGCCAGCAGTGAGTCTTCGACAGGGTATTACGAGCAGTACTTC
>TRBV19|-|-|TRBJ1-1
CASSTYREMNTEAFF
TGTGCCAGTAGTACTTATAGGGAAATGAACACTGAAGCTTTCTTT
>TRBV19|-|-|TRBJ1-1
CASSEYPEAFF
TGTGCCAGTAGCGAATACCCGGAGGCTTTCTTT
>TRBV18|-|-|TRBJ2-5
CASSPRGPALETQYF
TGTGCCAGCTCACCACGGGGGCCAGCCCTGGAGACCCAGTACTTC
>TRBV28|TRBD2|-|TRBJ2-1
CASSSLAGVLNEQFF
TGTGCCAGCAGTTCCCTAGCGGGAGTGTTAAATGAGCAGTTCTTC
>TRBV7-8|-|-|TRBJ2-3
CAVPSGASTDTQYF
TGTGCCGTCCCCTCCGGGGCTAGCACAGATACGCAGTATTTT
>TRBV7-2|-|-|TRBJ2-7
CASSERHLTYEQYF
TGTGCCAGCAGCGAAAGACATCTTACCTACGAGCAGTACTTC
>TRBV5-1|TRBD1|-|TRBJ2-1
CASSSSPRDRIWRNEQFF
TGCGCCAGCAGCTCTTCCCCCCGGGACAGAATCTGGAGAAATGAGCAGTTCTTC
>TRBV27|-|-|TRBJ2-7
CASSSRMQGGYEQYF
TGTGCCAGCAGTTCCCGAATGCAGGGTGGCTACGAGCAGTACTTC
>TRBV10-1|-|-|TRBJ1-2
CASSEYGSYGYTF
TGCGCCAGCAGTGAGTACGGGTCATATGGCTACACCTTC
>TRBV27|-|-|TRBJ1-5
CASRGRSNQPQHF
TGTGCCAGCAGGGGACGGAGCAATCAGCCCCAGCATTTT
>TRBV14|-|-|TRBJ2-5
CASSQENRQETQYF
TGTGCCAGCAGCCAAGAAAATAGGCAAGAGACCCAGTACTTC
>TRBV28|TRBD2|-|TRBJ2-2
CASRERTSGRGTGELFF
TGTGCCAGCAGGGAACGGACTAGCGGGAGGGGCACCGGGGAGCTGTTTTTT
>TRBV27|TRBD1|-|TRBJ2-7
CASSPRTGSTYEQYF
TGTGCCAGCAGTCCCCGGACAGGAAGTACCTACGAGCAGTACTTC
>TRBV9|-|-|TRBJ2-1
CASSVGGSSSNEQFF
TGTGCCAGCAGCGTAGGGGGGTCCTCTTCCAATGAGCAGTTCTTC
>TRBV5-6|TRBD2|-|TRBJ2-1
CASSLELAGGRGEQFF
TGTGCCAGCAGCTTGGAACTAGCGGGAGGACGAGGGGAGCAGTTCTTC
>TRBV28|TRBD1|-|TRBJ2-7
CASSRWGDRGHEQYF
TGTGCCAGCAGTCGTTGGGGGGACAGGGGTCACGAGCAGTACTTC
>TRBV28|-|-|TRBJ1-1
CASGGGTEAFF
TGTGCCAGCGGAGGGGGCACTGAAGCTTTCTTT
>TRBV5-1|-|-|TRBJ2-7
CASSLSFYRDTSYEQYF
TGCGCCAGCAGCTTGTCTTTTTATCGGGACACCTCCTACGAGCAGTACTTC
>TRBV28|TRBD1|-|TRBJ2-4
CASIPTGQGVNIQYF
TGTGCCAGCATTCCGACAGGACAGGGGGTTAACATTCAGTACTTC
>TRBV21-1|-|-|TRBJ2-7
CASNTWAASSYEQYF
TGTGCCAGCAACACATGGGCAGCAAGCTCCTACGAGCAGTACTTC
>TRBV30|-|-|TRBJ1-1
CAWSIGNTEAFF
TGTGCCTGGAGTATTGGGAACACTGAAGCTTTCTTT
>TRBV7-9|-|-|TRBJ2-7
CASSLVNRDYEQYF
TGTGCCAGCAGCTTAGTGAACAGGGATTACGAGCAGTACTTC
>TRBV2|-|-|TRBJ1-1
CASSAGTRNTEAFF
TGTGCCAGCAGTGCCGGGACACGGAACACTGAAGCTTTCTTT
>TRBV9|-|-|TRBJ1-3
CASSPGGSTNTIYF
TGTGCCAGCAGCCCGGGAGGATCGACAAACACCATATATTTT
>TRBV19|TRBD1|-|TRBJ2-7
CASSTASRGPSYEQYF
TGTGCCAGTAGTACAGCCTCCAGGGGGCCGTCCTACGAGCAGTACTTC
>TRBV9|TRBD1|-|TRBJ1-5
CASGQGASNQPQHF
TGTGCCAGCGGCCAGGGGGCCAGCAATCAGCCCCAGCATTTT
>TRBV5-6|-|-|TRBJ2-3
CASSFQGPTDTQYF
TGTGCCAGCAGCTTCCAGGGCCCCACAGATACGCAGTATTTT
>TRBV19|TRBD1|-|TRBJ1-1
CASSYDPDRGNTEAFF
TGTGCCAGTAGTTACGATCCGGACAGGGGAAACACTGAAGCTTTCTTT
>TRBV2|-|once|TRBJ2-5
CASSEALLREVKETQYF
TGTGCCAGCAGTGAAGCGCTGCTCAGGGAGGTTAAAGAGACCCAGTACTTC
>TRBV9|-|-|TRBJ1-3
CASSVVGASGNTIYF
TGTGCCAGCAGCGTAGTAGGGGCTTCTGGAAACACCATATATTTT
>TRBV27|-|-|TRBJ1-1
CASSLSMNTEAFF
TGTGCCAGCAGTCTGAGCATGAACACTGAAGCTTTCTTT
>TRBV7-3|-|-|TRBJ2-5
CASSLKGGTQQETQYF
TGTGCCAGCAGCCTCAAAGGAGGGACCCAGCAAGAGACCCAGTACTTC
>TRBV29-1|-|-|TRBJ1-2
CSVVGPYGYTF
TGCAGCGTTGTCGGGCCCTATGGCTACACCTTC
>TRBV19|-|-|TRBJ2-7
CASSIGATYEQYF
TGTGCCAGTAGTATTGGGGCCACCTACGAGCAGTACTTC